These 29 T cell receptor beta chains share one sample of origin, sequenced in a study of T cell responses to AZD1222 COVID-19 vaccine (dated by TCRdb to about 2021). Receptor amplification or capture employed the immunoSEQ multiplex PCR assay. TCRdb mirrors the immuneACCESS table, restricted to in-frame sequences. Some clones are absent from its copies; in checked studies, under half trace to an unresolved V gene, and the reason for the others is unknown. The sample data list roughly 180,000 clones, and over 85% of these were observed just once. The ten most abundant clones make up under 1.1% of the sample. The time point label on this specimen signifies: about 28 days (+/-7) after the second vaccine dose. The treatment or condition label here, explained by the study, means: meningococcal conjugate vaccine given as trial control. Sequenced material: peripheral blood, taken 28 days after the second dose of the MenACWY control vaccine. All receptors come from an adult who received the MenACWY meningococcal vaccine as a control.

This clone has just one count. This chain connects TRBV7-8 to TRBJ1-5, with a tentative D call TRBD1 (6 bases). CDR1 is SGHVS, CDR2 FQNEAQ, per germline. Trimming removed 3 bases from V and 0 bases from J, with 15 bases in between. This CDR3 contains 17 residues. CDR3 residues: CASSFTGNLDSNQPQHF. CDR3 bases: TGTGCCAGCAGCTTCACAGGGAACCTCGATAGCAATCAGCCCCAGCATTTT.

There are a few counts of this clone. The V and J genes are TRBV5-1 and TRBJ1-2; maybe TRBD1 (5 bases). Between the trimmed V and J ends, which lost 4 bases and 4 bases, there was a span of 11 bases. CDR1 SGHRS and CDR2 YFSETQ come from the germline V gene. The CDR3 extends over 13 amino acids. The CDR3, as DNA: TGCGCCAGCAGCATAGGGGAGAGCTATGGCTACACCTTC. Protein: CASSIGESYGYTF. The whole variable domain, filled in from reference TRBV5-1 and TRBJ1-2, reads KAGVTQTPRYLIKTRGQQVTLSCSPISGHRSVSWYQQTPGQGLQFLFEYFSETQRNKGNFPGRFSGRQFSNSRSEMNVSTLELGDSALYLCASSIGESYGYTFGSGTRLTVV.

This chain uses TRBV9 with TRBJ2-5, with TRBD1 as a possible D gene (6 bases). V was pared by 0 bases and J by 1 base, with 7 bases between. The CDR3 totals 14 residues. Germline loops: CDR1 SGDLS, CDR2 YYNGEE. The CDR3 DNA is TGTGCCAGCAGCGTAGGGACAGTCCAAGAGACCCAGTACTTC. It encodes CASSVGTVQETQYF.

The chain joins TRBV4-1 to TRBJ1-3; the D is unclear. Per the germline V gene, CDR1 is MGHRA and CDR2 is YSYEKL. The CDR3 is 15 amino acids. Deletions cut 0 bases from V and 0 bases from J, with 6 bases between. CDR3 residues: CASSQDTGSGNTIYF. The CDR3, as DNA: TGCGCCAGCAGCCAAGATACGGGCTCTGGAAACACCATATATTTT.

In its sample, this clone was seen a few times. In nucleotides, the CDR3 is TGTGCCAGCAGCAGAAGGACAGGTTGGGATGAGCAGTTCTTC. This sequence encodes CASSRRTGWDEQFF. This chain joins TRBV6-5 and TRBJ2-1; 7 bases match TRBD1. Germline values: CDR1 MNHEY, CDR2 SVGAGI. The J segment lost 8 bases and the V segment lost 6 bases, leaving 10 bases of the junction unmatched. This CDR3 region has 14 residues.

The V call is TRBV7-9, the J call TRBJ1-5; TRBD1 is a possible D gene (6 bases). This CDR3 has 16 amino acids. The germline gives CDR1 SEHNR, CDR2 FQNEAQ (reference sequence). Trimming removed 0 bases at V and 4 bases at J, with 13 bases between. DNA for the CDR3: TGTGCCAGCAGCTTAGCTACAGGGAGGAGTAATCAGCCCCAGCATTTT. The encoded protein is CASSLATGRSNQPQHF.

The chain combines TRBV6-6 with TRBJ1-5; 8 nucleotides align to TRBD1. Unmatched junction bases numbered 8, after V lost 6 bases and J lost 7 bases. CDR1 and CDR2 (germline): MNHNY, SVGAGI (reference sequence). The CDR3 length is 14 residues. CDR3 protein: CASSRQGQRQPQHF. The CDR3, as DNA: TGTGCCAGCAGCAGACAGGGGCAGAGGCAGCCCCAGCATTTT.

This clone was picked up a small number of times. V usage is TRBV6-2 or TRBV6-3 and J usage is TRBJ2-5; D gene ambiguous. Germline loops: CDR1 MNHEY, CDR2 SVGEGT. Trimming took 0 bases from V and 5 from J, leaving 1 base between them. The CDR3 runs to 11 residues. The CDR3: CASSYSETQYF. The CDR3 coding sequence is TGTGCCAGCAGTTACTCGGAGACCCAGTACTTC.

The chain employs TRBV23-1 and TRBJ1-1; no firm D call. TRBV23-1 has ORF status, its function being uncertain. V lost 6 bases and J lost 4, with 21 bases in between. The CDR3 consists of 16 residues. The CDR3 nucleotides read TGCGCCAGCAGCCGCCACGACCCAATGAGTGGCACTGAAGCTTTCTTT. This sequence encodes CASSRHDPMSGTEAFF.

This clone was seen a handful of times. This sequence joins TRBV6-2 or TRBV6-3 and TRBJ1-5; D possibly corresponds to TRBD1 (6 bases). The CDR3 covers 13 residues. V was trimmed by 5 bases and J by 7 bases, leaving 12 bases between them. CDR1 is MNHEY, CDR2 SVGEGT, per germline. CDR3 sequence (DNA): TGTGCCAGCAGTCACGGGGGGGCACAGCCCCAGCATTTT. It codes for CASSHGGAQPQHF.

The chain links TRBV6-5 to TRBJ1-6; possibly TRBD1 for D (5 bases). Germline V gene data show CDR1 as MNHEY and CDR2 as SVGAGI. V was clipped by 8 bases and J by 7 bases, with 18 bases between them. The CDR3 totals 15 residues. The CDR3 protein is CASGETAGPNSPLHF. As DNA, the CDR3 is TGTGCCAGCGGGGAAACCGCGGGACCAAATTCACCCCTCCACTTT.

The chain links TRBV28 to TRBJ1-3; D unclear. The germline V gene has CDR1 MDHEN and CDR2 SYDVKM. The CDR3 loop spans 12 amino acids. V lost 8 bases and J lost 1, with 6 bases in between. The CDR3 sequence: CASGESGNTIYF. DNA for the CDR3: TGTGCCAGCGGGGAATCTGGAAACACCATATATTTT. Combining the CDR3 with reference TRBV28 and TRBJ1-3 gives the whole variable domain DVKVTQSSRYLVKRTGEKVFLECVQDMDHENMFWYRQDPGLGLRLIYFSYDVKMKEKGDIPEGYSVSREKKERFSLILESASTNQTSMYLCASGESGNTIYFGEGSWLTVV.

CDR3 in amino acids: CASSMGGWETQYF. The DNA for the CDR3 is TGTGCCAGCAGTATGGGGGGTTGGGAGACCCAGTACTTC. The chain joins TRBV2 to TRBJ2-5; perhaps TRBD2 as D (6 bases). Trimming removed 5 bases from V and 5 bases from J, with 12 bases in between. CDR1 is SNHLY, CDR2 FYNNEI, per germline. The CDR3 has 13 residues. The whole variable domain, filled in from reference TRBV2 and TRBJ2-5, reads EPEVTQTPSHQVTQMGQEVILRCVPISNHLYFYWYRQILGQKVEFLVSFYNNEISEKSEIFDDQFSVERPDGSNFTLKIRSTKLEDSAMYFCASSMGGWETQYFGPGTRLLVL.

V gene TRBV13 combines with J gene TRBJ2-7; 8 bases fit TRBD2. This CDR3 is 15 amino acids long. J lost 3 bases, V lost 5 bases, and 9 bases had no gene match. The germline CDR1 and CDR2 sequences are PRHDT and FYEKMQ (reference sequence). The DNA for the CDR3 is TGTGCCAGCAGCCCCCTAAGCGGGGGCCTCTACGAGCAGTACTTC. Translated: CASSPLSGGLYEQYF.

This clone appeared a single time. The CDR3 spells CAWRSDYSEAFF. The CDR3 coding sequence is TGTGCCTGGAGGTCGGACTACTCTGAAGCTTTCTTT. The V gene is TRBV30, the J gene TRBJ1-1; D not certain. Germline-derived CDR1 and CDR2 are GTSNPN and SVGIG (reference sequence). The CDR3 totals 12 residues. Between the trimmed V and J ends, which lost 3 bases and 6 bases, there was a span of 11 bases.

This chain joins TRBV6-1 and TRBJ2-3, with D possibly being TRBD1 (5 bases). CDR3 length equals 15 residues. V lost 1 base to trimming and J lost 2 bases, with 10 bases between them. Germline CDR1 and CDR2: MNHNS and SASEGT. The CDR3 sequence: CASSEGAGPTDTQYF. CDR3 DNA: TGTGCCAGCAGTGAAGGGGCAGGGCCCACAGATACGCAGTATTTT.

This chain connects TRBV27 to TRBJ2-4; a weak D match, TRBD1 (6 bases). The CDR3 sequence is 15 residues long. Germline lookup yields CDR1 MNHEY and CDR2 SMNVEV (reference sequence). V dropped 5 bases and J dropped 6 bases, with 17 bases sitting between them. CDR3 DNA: TGTGCCAGCAGTCCCGCCACAGGGCGGCCAAACATTCAGTACTTC. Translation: CASSPATGRPNIQYF.

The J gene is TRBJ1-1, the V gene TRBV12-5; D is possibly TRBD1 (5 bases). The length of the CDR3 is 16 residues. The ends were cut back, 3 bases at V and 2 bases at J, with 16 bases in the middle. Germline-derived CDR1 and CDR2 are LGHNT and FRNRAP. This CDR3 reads CASGLDTGLRNTEAFF. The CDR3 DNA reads TGTGCTAGTGGTTTAGATACAGGTCTTCGAAACACTGAAGCTTTCTTT. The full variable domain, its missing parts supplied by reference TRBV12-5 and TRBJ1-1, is DARVTQTPRHKVTEMGQEVTMRCQPILGHNTVFWYRQTMMQGLELLAYFRNRAPLDDSGMPKDRFSAEMPDATLATLKIQPSEPRDSAVYFCASGLDTGLRNTEAFFGQGTRLTVV.

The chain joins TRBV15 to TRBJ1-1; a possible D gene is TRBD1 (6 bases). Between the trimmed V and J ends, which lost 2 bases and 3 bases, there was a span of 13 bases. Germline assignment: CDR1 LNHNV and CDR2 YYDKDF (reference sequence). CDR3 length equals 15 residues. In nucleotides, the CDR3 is TGTGCCACCAGCAGACATATGGGGGCGGACACTGAAGCTTTCTTT. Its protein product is CATSRHMGADTEAFF.

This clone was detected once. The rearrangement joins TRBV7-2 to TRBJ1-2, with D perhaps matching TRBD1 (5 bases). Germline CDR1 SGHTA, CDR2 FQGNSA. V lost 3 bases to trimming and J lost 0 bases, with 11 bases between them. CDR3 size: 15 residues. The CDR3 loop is CASSFQDTTNYGYTF. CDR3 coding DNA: TGTGCCAGCAGCTTCCAGGACACTACTAACTATGGCTACACCTTC. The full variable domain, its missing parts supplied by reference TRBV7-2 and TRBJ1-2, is GAGVSQSPSNKVTEKGKDVELRCDPISGHTALYWYRQSLGQGLEFLIYFQGNSAPDKSGLPSDRFSAERTGGSVSTLTIQRTQQEDSAVYLCASSFQDTTNYGYTFGSGTRLTVV.

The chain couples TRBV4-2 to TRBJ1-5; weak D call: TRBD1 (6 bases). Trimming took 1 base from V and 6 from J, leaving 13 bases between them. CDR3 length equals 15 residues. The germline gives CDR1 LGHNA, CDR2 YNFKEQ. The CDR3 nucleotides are TGTGCCAGCAGCCAAGCGGCAGGGGCTGCTCAGCCCCAGCATTTT. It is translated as CASSQAAGAAQPQHF.

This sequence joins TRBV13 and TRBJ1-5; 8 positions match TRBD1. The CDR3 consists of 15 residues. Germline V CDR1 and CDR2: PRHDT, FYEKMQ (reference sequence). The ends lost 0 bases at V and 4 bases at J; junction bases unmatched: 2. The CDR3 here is CASSLGQGENQPQHF. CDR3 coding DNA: TGTGCCAGCAGCTTAGGACAGGGGGAAAATCAGCCCCAGCATTTT.

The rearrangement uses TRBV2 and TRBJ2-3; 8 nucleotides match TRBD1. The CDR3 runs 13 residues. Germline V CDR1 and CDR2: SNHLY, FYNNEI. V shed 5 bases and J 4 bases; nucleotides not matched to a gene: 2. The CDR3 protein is CASSTGQADTQYF. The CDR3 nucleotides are TGTGCCAGCAGTACGGGACAGGCAGATACGCAGTATTTT.

The CDR3, as DNA: TGCGCCAGCAGCTCGAACCGCCATAACTATGGCTACACCTTC. It encodes CASSSNRHNYGYTF. The chain employs TRBV5-1 and TRBJ1-2; D unclear. The CDR3 length is 14 residues. Germline V gives CDR1 SGHRS, CDR2 YFSETQ. The V end lost 3 bases, the J end lost 1 base, and 10 bases lay between the germline ends.

This CDR3 reads CASSEGQGRAFF. Here the CDR3 DNA reads TGTGCCAGCAGTGAAGGACAGGGTAGAGCTTTCTTT. This chain uses TRBV6-1 with TRBJ1-1; 7 bases match TRBD1. The junction had 3 bases not matched to a gene; V was cut back by 1 base and J by 10 bases. Looked up from germline, CDR1 is MNHNS and CDR2 is SASEGT. The CDR3 sequence is 12 residues long.

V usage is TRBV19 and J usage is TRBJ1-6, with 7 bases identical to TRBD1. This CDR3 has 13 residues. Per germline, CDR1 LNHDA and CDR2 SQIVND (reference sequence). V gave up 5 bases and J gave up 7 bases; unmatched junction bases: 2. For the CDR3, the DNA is TGTGCCAGTAGTGACAGGGAGAATTCACCCCTCCACTTT. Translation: CASSDRENSPLHF.

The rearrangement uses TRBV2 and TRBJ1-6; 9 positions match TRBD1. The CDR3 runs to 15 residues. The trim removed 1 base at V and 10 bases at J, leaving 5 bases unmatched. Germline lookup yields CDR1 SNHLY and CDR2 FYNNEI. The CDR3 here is CASSEGTGDLSPLHF. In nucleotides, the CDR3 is TGTGCCAGCAGTGAAGGGACAGGGGATCTCTCACCCCTCCACTTT. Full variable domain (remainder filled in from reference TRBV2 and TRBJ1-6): EPEVTQTPSHQVTQMGQEVILRCVPISNHLYFYWYRQILGQKVEFLVSFYNNEISEKSEIFDDQFSVERPDGSNFTLKIRSTKLEDSAMYFCASSEGTGDLSPLHFGNGTRLTVT.

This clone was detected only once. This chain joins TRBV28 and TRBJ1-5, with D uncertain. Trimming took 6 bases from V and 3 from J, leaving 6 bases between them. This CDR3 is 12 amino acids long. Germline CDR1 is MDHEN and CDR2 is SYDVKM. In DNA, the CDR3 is TGTGCCAGCAGCACCATCAATCAGCCCCAGCATTTT. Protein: CASSTINQPQHF.

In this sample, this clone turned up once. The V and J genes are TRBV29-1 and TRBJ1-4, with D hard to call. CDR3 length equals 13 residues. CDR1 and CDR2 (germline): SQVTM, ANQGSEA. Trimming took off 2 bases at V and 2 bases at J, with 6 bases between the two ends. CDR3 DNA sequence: TGCAGCGTTGAATTGGGTACTAATGAAAAACTGTTTTTT. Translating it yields CSVELGTNEKLFF.